The clone carrying this TCR beta chain has just a few counts. Its antigen is currently unknown. This sample stems from a study of CD8 T cells in ankylosing spondylitis. Study results and caveats: Ankylosing spondylitis blood seemed to carry a telltale TCR beta motif made of eight or nine highly homologous variants. Reactive arthritis synovial fluid and blood were previously reported to contain some motif variants.

The authors made TCR beta libraries by quantitative 5'-RACE with molecular barcodes. Using its own MiXCR run on the 5' RACE reads, TCRdb lists one record per CDR3 protein. There are about 360,000 distinct CDR3 sequences in the sample; around 20% occur only once, and 10% to 15% lies in the top ten. Sample: blood, either unsorted or a sorted T cell fraction (not recorded which). This TCR derives from a male donor with ankylosing spondylitis or in good health (not recorded which).

The CDR3 bases are TGTGCCAGCAGTTTCGCGGACAGGGGGTACACAGATACGCAGTATTTT. Translating gives CASSFADRGYTDTQYF. The chain uses TRBV12-3 or TRBV12-4 and TRBJ2-3; 10 positions agree with TRBD1. This CDR3 contains 16 residues. V dropped 3 bases and J dropped 2; count of bases not matched to a gene: 5.